This TCR beta chain was captured by sequencing in a study of blood T cell repertoires in COVID-19. Study context: Collection of acute and convalescent COVID-19 samples took place in the United States, Italy and Spain. Sources were T cells, B-cell-depleted T cells, or PBMCs; the material itself was cDNA or gDNA.

Authors' analysis steps: Cell counts per sample came from amplifying reference gene primers. Using immunoSEQ multiplex PCR, the repertoire was profiled, and TCRdb retains in-frame clones only, with some absent. That table gives V, J and clone size, and the DNA gave D and trimming. The sample records some 210,000 clones, about 83% being singletons. CDR1 SGHKS and CDR2 YYEKEE come from the germline V gene (reference sequence). Germline trimming cut 6 bases from V and 1 base from J; bases unmatched to any gene: 9. CDR3 length: 15 residues. This sequence joins TRBV5-5 and TRBJ1-1; 7 nucleotides align to TRBD1. The TCR sequence derives from a woman in her seventies with active or convalescent COVID-19. The source material was peripheral blood. The CDR3: CASNLKTGQNTEAFF. CDR3 nucleotide sequence: TGTGCCAGCAACCTTAAGACAGGGCAGAACACTGAAGCTTTCTTT.